In this sample, the clone carrying this T cell receptor (beta chain) turned up once. Antigen: not known. This record comes from a study of CD8 T cells in Susac syndrome. V lost 0 bases and J lost 0; bases outside the gene matches: 6. CDR3 length: 17 residues. Per germline, CDR1 LGHNA and CDR2 YNFKEQ. Study-level results: The study's TCR sequencing and HLA analysis drew on a certain number of individuals. That number was acknowledged as relatively small.

Controls were healthy donors chosen to match patients in age and sex. Isolation of CD8+ and CD4+ T cells was performed negatively, whereas enrichment of TEMRA cells was done by FACS. RNA amounts of about 0.45 to 1 ug underwent reverse transcription with random hexamers. TCR beta CDR3 was amplified by immunoSEQ multiplex PCR. This amplification extended across 54 Vbeta and 13 Jbeta segments. TCRdb fed the immunoSEQ multiplex PCR reads into MiXCR, producing one record per CDR3 protein. The table records 130,000 to 150,000 distinct CDR3 sequences, 94% of them present only once. The source material was CD4+ T cells from PBMCs. V is TRBV4-2 and J is TRBJ2-5; 8 bases fit TRBD2. This TCR was recovered from a human donor in good health. CDR3 nucleotides: TGTGCCAGCAGCCAAGATCACCGGGGGGGGTACCAAGAGACCCAGTACTTC. It encodes CASSQDHRGGYQETQYF.